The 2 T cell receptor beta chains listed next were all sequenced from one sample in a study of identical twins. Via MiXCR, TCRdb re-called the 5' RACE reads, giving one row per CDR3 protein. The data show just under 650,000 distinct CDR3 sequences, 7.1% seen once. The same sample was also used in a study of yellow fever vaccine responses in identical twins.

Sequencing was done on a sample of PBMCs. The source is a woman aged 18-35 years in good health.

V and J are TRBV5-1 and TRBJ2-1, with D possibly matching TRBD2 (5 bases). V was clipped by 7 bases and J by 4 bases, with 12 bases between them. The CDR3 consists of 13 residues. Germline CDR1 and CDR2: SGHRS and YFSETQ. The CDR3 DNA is TGCGCCAGCCTTGGTCGGGGTTACAATGAGCAGTTCTTC. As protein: CASLGRGYNEQFF.

The CDR3 region has the DNA TGTGCCATCAGTGCTGGGACAGTTTACGAGCAGTACGTC. Amino acids: CAISAGTVYEQYV. The genes are TRBV10-3 and TRBJ2-7; 7 nucleotides match TRBD1. Germline CDR1 and CDR2: ENHRY and SYGVKD. This CDR3 contains 13 residues. The junction had 4 bases not matched to a gene; V was cut back by 4 bases and J by 4 bases.